One and the same sample provided the 14 T cell receptor beta chains below, sequenced in a study of regulatory and conventional T cells in breast cancer. Via MiXCR, TCRdb re-called the PCR reads, giving one row per CDR3 protein. This table holds 9,500 or so distinct CDR3 sequences, about 35% found once. The sequenced sample consisted of conventional T cells from blood. The receptors derive from a male donor in good health.

A few counts support this clonotype. The CDR3 sequence: CASSLDGARDSAEAFF. The DNA of the CDR3 is TGTGCCAGCAGCTTAGATGGAGCCAGGGACAGCGCTGAAGCTTTCTTT. The chain joins TRBV11-2 to TRBJ1-1; 7 bases match TRBD1. The junction had 10 bases not matched to a gene; V was cut back by 0 bases and J by 6 bases. This CDR3 comprises 16 residues. From germline, CDR1 is SGHAT and CDR2 FQNNGV.

This clonotype occurred a few times. V is TRBV20-1 and J is TRBJ2-7, with TRBD2 identical over 11 bases. The CDR3 sequence is 13 residues long. In germline, CDR1 is DFQATT, CDR2 SNEGSKA (reference sequence). The J segment lost 3 bases and the V segment lost 6 bases, leaving 4 bases of the junction unmatched. CDR3 nucleotides: TGCAGTGCAGCAGGACTAGCGGGCTACGAGCAGTACTTC. Its translation is CSAAGLAGYEQYF.

This clonotype has only a few counts. This chain uses TRBV5-1 with TRBJ2-7; TRBD2 might be the D (7 bases). The CDR3 sequence is 14 residues long. Looked up from germline, CDR1 is SGHRS and CDR2 is YFSETQ. V was shortened by 4 bases and J by 5 bases, with 16 bases between the two germline ends. CDR3 loop: CASSRGGGADEQYF. Here the CDR3 DNA reads TGCGCCAGCAGCCGAGGTGGGGGGGCTGACGAGCAGTACTTC.

The chain has TRBV21-1 and TRBJ2-3; TRBD2, as called in the table, went unchecked against the DNA. TRBV21-1 represents a pseudogene. The CDR3 runs 20 residues. In DNA form, the CDR3 reads TGTGCCAGCAGCACCCCTACGACTAGCGGGGGGCCACCTAGCACAGATACGCAGTATTTT. This encodes CASSTPTTSGGPPSTDTQYF.

The V and J genes are TRBV12-3 or TRBV12-4 and TRBJ1-4; D may be TRBD1 (5 bases). CDR3 size: 14 residues. V gave up 2 bases and J gave up 8 bases, with 12 bases separating them. CDR3 region: CASSLRAGYEKLFF. The CDR3 DNA is TGTGCCAGCAGTTTACGGGCAGGGTACGAAAAACTGTTTTTT.

The chain recombines TRBV10-3 with TRBJ1-6; 9 nucleotides agree with TRBD1. Germline V gene lookup returns CDR1 ENHRY and CDR2 SYGVKD. The V gene end was trimmed by 7 bases and the J gene end by 15 bases; junction bases not matched to a gene: 16. The CDR3 length is 15 residues. This chain's CDR3 is CAINPGQGSFTLLHF. CDR3 nucleotides: TGTGCCATCAACCCGGGACAGGGTAGTTTTACACTCCTCCACTTT.

This clonotype is medium-sized by share. The chain combines TRBV7-9 with TRBJ2-1; possibly TRBD1 or TRBD2 for D (5 bases each). Looked up from germline, CDR1 is SEHNR and CDR2 is FQNEAQ (reference sequence). CDR3 length: 14 residues. The V gene lost 4 bases and the J gene lost 8 bases, with 15 bases spanning the gap. The DNA for the CDR3 is TGTGCCAGCAGCTCCACGGGACGGAAGGATGAGCAGTTCTTC. It specifies CASSSTGRKDEQFF.

This clonotype has just one count. The junction and the germline gene differ at one end; a read error may be behind it. This chain connects TRBV18 to TRBJ2-7; 8 bases match TRBD1. The CDR3 loop spans 16 amino acids. Germline values: CDR1 KGHSH, CDR2 LQKENI. The CDR3: CANSPRRTGMTYEQYF. CDR3 nucleotide sequence: TGTGCCAACTCACCCCGACGGACAGGGATGACCTACGAGCAGTACTTC.

This clonotype was recorded at least ten times. This chain uses TRBV20-1 with TRBJ2-7; 8 bases line up with TRBD2. CDR3 length equals 15 residues. CDR1 and CDR2 from the germline V gene are DFQATT and SNEGSKA (reference sequence). J lost 2 bases, V lost 6 bases, and 12 bases had no gene match. CDR3 nucleotides: TGCAGTGCGGAACACAAGCGGGGGCCCACCTACGAGCAGTACTTC. It yields the protein CSAEHKRGPTYEQYF.

In this sample, this clonotype is medium-sized. V is TRBV20-1 and J is TRBJ2-7; D may be TRBD2 (5 bases). This CDR3 has 13 amino acids. Germline V gene lookup returns CDR1 DFQATT and CDR2 SNEGSKA (reference sequence). Between the trimmed V and J ends, which lost 6 bases and 0 bases, there was a span of 12 bases. CDR3 sequence reads: CSAYEGDSYEQYF. Written as DNA, the CDR3 is TGCAGTGCCTACGAGGGAGACTCCTACGAGCAGTACTTC.

This chain uses TRBV11-2 with TRBJ2-5; TRBD2 agrees at 9 bases. Germline V CDR1 and CDR2: SGHAT, FQNNGV. CDR3 length equals 16 residues. Losses at the gene ends were 4 bases for V and 5 bases for J; bases not matched to a gene: 11. In DNA, the CDR3 is TGTGCCAGCAGCTGGGGTGGCGCTAGCGGGGAGGAGACCCAGTACTTC. Amino acids: CASSWGGASGEETQYF.

The CDR3 reads CASSGQGYSEQYF. For the CDR3, the DNA is TGTGCCAGCAGCGGACAGGGTTACAGCGAGCAGTACTTC. The V gene is TRBV6-1, the J gene TRBJ2-7; TRBD1 matches at 8 bases. J gave up 6 bases and V 6 bases, and 7 bases lay outside the gene matches. Germline lookup yields CDR1 MNHNS and CDR2 SASEGT. This CDR3 is built from 13 residues.

The V gene is TRBV10-2, the J gene TRBJ1-4; D unresolved. V was shortened by 4 bases and J by 0 bases, with 9 bases between the two germline ends. The CDR3 runs to 15 residues. The germline V gene encodes CDR1 WSHSY and CDR2 SAAADI. The CDR3 spells CASSGGTTTNEKLFF. The CDR3 DNA sequence: TGCGCCAGCAGTGGCGGTACTACAACTAATGAAAAACTGTTTTTT.

Turning to this clonotype: A read error may account for a junction end that differs from germline. The CDR3 DNA follows: TGTGCCAGCAGCTTAACTCTTGGCTCCTCTGGAAACACCATATGTTTT. This sequence encodes CASSLTLGSSGNTICF. This chain joins TRBV7-2 and TRBJ1-3; D is unresolved. This CDR3 has 16 amino acids. Germline V gene data show CDR1 as SGHTA and CDR2 as FQGNSA.